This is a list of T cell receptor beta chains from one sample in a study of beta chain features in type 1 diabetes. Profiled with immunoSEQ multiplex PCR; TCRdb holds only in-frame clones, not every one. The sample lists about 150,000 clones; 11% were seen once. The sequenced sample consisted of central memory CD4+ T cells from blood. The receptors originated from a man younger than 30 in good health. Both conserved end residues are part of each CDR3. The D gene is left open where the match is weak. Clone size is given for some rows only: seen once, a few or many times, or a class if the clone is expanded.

CDR3: CASSRNRNTEAFF
DNA: TGTGCCAGCTCACGTAATAGGAACACTGAAGCTTTCTTT
length: 13
V: TRBV18
D: -
size: medium-sized
J: TRBJ1-1

CDR3: CASSLGGLAGEQFF
DNA: TGTGCCAGCAGTTTAGGGGGACTAGCCGGTGAGCAGTTCTTC
length: 14
V: TRBV28
D: TRBD2
size: -
J: TRBJ2-1

CDR3: CASSTRTGGLYGYTF
DNA: TGTGCCAGCAGCACCCGGACAGGGGGGCTTTATGGCTACACCTTC
length: 15
V: TRBV28
D: TRBD1
size: few
J: TRBJ1-2

CDR3: CASSPPSVAGNTIYF
DNA: TGTGCCAGCTCACCACCCTCCGTGGCTGGAAACACCATATATTTT
length: 15
V: TRBV18
D: -
size: few
J: TRBJ1-3

CDR3: CAKGPNQPQHF
DNA: TGTGCCAAAGGCCCCAATCAGCCCCAGCATTTT
length: 11
V: TRBV7-3
D: -
size: -
J: TRBJ1-5

CDR3: CASSQELDSNPYNEQFF
DNA: TGCGCCAGCAGCCAAGAACTTGACTCGAACCCTTACAATGAGCAGTTCTTC
length: 17
V: TRBV4-3
D: -
size: -
J: TRBJ2-1

CDR3: CATSTRDTEAFF
DNA: TGTGCCACCAGCACGCGGGACACTGAAGCTTTCTTT
length: 12
V: TRBV15
D: -
size: few
J: TRBJ1-1

CDR3: CSSGGFSSGANVLTF
DNA: TGTTCCAGCGGGGGCTTCTCCTCTGGGGCCAACGTCCTGACTTTC
length: 15
V: TRBV28
D: TRBD2
size: -
J: TRBJ2-6

CDR3: CSAIPLTGATNTEAFF
DNA: TGCAGCGCGATTCCCTTAACAGGGGCGACGAACACTGAAGCTTTCTTT
length: 16
V: TRBV29-1
D: TRBD1
size: -
J: TRBJ1-1

CDR3: CASTPMGGNEQFF
DNA: TGTGCCAGCACCCCGATGGGGGGCAATGAGCAGTTCTTC
length: 13
V: TRBV7-3
D: -
size: -
J: TRBJ2-1

CDR3: CASSIGGFTDTQYF
DNA: TGTGCCAGTAGTATCGGCGGATTCACAGATACGCAGTATTTT
length: 14
V: TRBV19
D: -
size: few
J: TRBJ2-3

CDR3: CASSQPGTGGTDTQYF
DNA: TGCGCCAGCAGTCAGCCCGGGACAGGCGGCACAGATACGCAGTATTTT
length: 16
V: TRBV23-1
D: TRBD1
size: -
J: TRBJ2-3

CDR3: CASSVVGQSSSGANVLTF
DNA: TGTGCCAGCAGCGTAGTGGGACAGAGTAGCTCTGGGGCCAACGTCCTGACTTTC
length: 18
V: TRBV9
D: TRBD1
size: -
J: TRBJ2-6

CDR3: CASSLDRVALAEQFF
DNA: TGTGCCAGCAGCTTAGATCGGGTAGCACTAGCGGAGCAGTTCTTC
length: 15
V: TRBV11-2
D: TRBD2
size: -
J: TRBJ2-1

CDR3: CASSQEPSGGARPDTQYF
DNA: TGTGCCAGCAGCCAAGAGCCTAGCGGGGGGGCCCGGCCAGATACGCAGTATTTT
length: 18
V: TRBV4-2
D: TRBD2
size: few
J: TRBJ2-3

CDR3: CASSFGLNTGELFF
DNA: TGTGCCAGCAGCTTCGGATTGAACACCGGGGAGCTGTTTTTT
length: 14
V: TRBV7-7
D: -
size: few
J: TRBJ2-2

CDR3: CASSLAGGSRTDTQYF
DNA: TGTGCCAGCAGCCTAGCTGGGGGGTCCCGCACAGATACGCAGTATTTT
length: 16
V: TRBV9
D: -
size: -
J: TRBJ2-3

CDR3: CASSYHEQFF
DNA: TGTGCCAGCAGTTACCATGAGCAGTTCTTC
length: 10
V: TRBV6-6
D: -
size: -
J: TRBJ2-1

CDR3: CASSISAGKGNTQYF
DNA: TGTGCCAGTAGTATATCGGCAGGGAAAGGAAATACGCAGTATTTT
length: 15
V: TRBV19
D: -
size: -
J: TRBJ2-3

CDR3: CASSKRGLTEAFF
DNA: TGTGCCAGCAGTAAGAGGGGGCTTACGGAAGCTTTCTTT
length: 13
V: TRBV27
D: TRBD1
size: few
J: TRBJ1-1

CDR3: CATSRDKSSSAEAFF
DNA: TGTGCCACCAGCAGAGATAAAAGCAGTTCCGCTGAAGCTTTCTTT
length: 15
V: TRBV15
D: -
size: -
J: TRBJ1-1

CDR3: CASSSTDTQYF
DNA: TGTGCCAGTTCGAGCACAGATACGCAGTATTTT
length: 11
V: TRBV7-2
D: -
size: -
J: TRBJ2-3